Below are 32 T cell receptor beta chains sequenced from a single sample in a study of graft-versus-host responses after intestinal transplantation (dated by TCRdb to the early 2020s). Their antigen targets remain unknown. The sample's time point label, in plain terms: cells obtained before transplantation from donor or recipient. The library was made by the immunoSEQ multiplex PCR assay. TCRdb took over this immuneACCESS table, retaining in-frame rearrangements with V and J assigned. Such tables are incomplete; in checked studies, under half of the missing clones stem from an unresolved V gene, and the remainder is unexplained. For this sample the table gives under 140,000 clones, of which 93% were detected only once. In total, the top ten clones hold 0.5% to 0.6% of the sample. This sample comprised unstimulated CD8+ T cells sorted from spleen or lymph node cells, obtained before intestinal transplant. These receptors were collected from a human donor who received an intestinal transplant.

This chain links TRBV9 with TRBJ2-2; 9 bases are shared with TRBD1. Germline-derived CDR1 and CDR2 are SGDLS and YYNGEE. V lost 7 bases to trimming and J lost 8 bases; unmatched junction nucleotides: 9. The CDR3 has 14 residues. CDR3 loop: CASDETGGSGELFF. The CDR3 coding sequence is TGTGCCAGCGACGAGACAGGGGGTTCGGGGGAGCTGTTTTTT.

This rearrangement joins TRBV19 to TRBJ2-7; D might be TRBD1 (6 bases). This CDR3 has 13 residues. Germline V gene data show CDR1 as LNHDA and CDR2 as SQIVND (reference sequence). Trimming cost V 5 bases and J 2 bases, with 10 bases left between them. This CDR3 reads CASSPSGAYEQYF. The DNA for the CDR3 is TGTGCCAGTAGTCCCTCAGGGGCCTACGAGCAGTACTTC.

The chain uses TRBV6-6 and TRBJ2-5; 9 nucleotides align to TRBD1. V lost 0 bases, J lost 5 bases, and 7 bases stayed unmatched. The CDR3 spans 16 residues. Per the germline V gene, CDR1 is MNHNY and CDR2 is SVGAGI (reference sequence). The CDR3 bases are TGTGCCAGCAGTTACTCGGACCCCGGGACAGGGGAGACCCAGTACTTC. It encodes CASSYSDPGTGETQYF.

CDR3 sequence reads: CASSLALGGTNEQFF. The CDR3 DNA reads as TGTGCCAGCAGCTTAGCTCTAGGAGGGACCAATGAGCAGTTCTTC. V usage is TRBV13 and J usage is TRBJ2-1, with D possibly TRBD2 on 6 matching bases. The germline gives CDR1 PRHDT, CDR2 FYEKMQ (reference sequence). V was shortened by 1 base and J by 6 bases, with 13 bases between the two germline ends. CDR3 length equals 15 residues.

The V and J genes are TRBV4-2 and TRBJ2-3; 8 bases align to TRBD2. Per the germline V gene, CDR1 is LGHNA and CDR2 is YNFKEQ. Trimming took 0 bases from V and 4 from J; bases not matched to a gene: 6. The length of the CDR3 is 16 residues. This CDR3 reads CASSQEVAGRSDTQYF. The CDR3 nucleotides are TGTGCCAGCAGCCAAGAGGTAGCGGGGAGATCAGATACGCAGTATTTT.

A remark on this clone: At one end, the junction sequence differs from germline, possibly due to a read error. The genes are TRBV7-7 and TRBJ1-2; D not certain. Germline CDR1 reads SSHAT; CDR2 reads FNYEAQ (reference sequence). This CDR3 has 12 amino acids. CDR3 sequence: CASSPHFHGYTF. In nucleotides, the CDR3 is TGTGCTAGCAGCCCACATTTCCATGGCTACACCTTC. The complete variable domain, with remaining parts taken from reference TRBV7-7 and TRBJ1-2, reads GAGVSQSPRYKVTKRGQDVTLRCDPISSHATLYWYQQALGQGPEFLTYFNYEAQPDKSGLPSDRFSAERPEGSISTLTIQRTEQRDSAMYRCASSPHFHGYTFGSGTRLTVV.

The chain has TRBV4-2 and TRBJ1-5; D is uncertain. The CDR3 consists of 16 residues. The V end lost 1 base, the J end lost 3 bases, and 13 bases lay between the germline ends. CDR1 and CDR2 from the germline V gene are LGHNA and YNFKEQ. CDR3 sequence reads: CASSQVDRQSNQPQHF. The CDR3 bases are TGTGCCAGCAGCCAAGTTGATAGGCAGTCCAATCAGCCCCAGCATTTT.

The count of this clone is one. The chain uses TRBV13 and TRBJ2-1; D call uncertain. The V end was cut by 4 bases, the J end by 15 bases, with 16 bases between. This CDR3 contains 12 residues. From germline, CDR1 is PRHDT and CDR2 FYEKMQ (reference sequence). The CDR3 nucleotides read TGTGCCAGCAGCTCCAACCAGCCCGATAGGTTCTTC. This gives the protein CASSSNQPDRFF.

This clone was picked up one time. This chain uses TRBV30 with TRBJ2-3; the match to TRBD2 covers 9 bases. Trimming cost V 2 bases and J 2 bases; bases outside gene matches: 5. Germline V gene lookup returns CDR1 GTSNPN and CDR2 SVGIG (reference sequence). This CDR3 comprises 15 residues. The CDR3 is CAWSPTSGYTDTQYF. CDR3 sequence (DNA): TGTGCCTGGAGTCCGACTAGCGGATACACAGATACGCAGTATTTT. Full variable domain (remainder filled in from reference TRBV30 and TRBJ2-3): SQTIHQWPATLVQPVGSPLSLECTVEGTSNPNLYWYRQAAGRGLQLLFYSVGIGQISSEVPQNLSASRPQDRQFILSSKKLLLSDSGFYLCAWSPTSGYTDTQYFGPGTRLTVL.

The chain joins TRBV10-3 to TRBJ2-7; 7 bases match TRBD1. V was pared by 4 bases and J by 2 bases, with 8 bases of the junction left unmatched. There are 15 residues in the CDR3. Germline V gene sequence: CDR1 ENHRY, CDR2 SYGVKD. The chain's CDR3 is CAISGDRRKPYEQYF. The CDR3, as DNA: TGTGCCATCAGTGGGGACAGACGGAAACCCTACGAGCAGTACTTC.

Comment on this clone: In the same sample, other DNA sequences code for this CDR3. The chain recombines TRBV9 with TRBJ2-2, with D unclear. The ends were cut back, 0 bases at V and 5 bases at J, with 5 bases in the middle. Per germline, CDR1 SGDLS and CDR2 YYNGEE. The CDR3 runs 13 residues. The CDR3 is CASSVGGTGELFF. CDR3 nucleotide sequence: TGTGCCAGCAGCGTAGGAGGTACCGGGGAGCTGTTTTTT.

V gene TRBV7-6 combines with J gene TRBJ2-1; possibly TRBD2 for D (6 bases). V was pared by 6 bases and J by 10 bases, with 10 bases between. The CDR3 contains 11 residues. Germline CDR1 is SGHVS and CDR2 is FNYEAQ. In DNA, the CDR3 is TGTGCCAGCAGTCGGGAGATAGAGCAGTTCTTC. Protein product: CASSREIEQFF.

This chain links TRBV2 with TRBJ1-1; D call uncertain. The germline V and J ends were trimmed by 9 bases and 3 bases, with 11 bases remaining between them. In germline, CDR1 is SNHLY, CDR2 FYNNEI. This CDR3 is built from 12 residues. The CDR3 DNA is TGTGCCAGTAACAGCGCGTACACTGAAGCTTTCTTT. Translating gives CASNSAYTEAFF.

The chain joins TRBV19 to TRBJ1-2, with TRBD1 matching 10 bases. With V trimmed by 5 bases and J by 2 bases, 5 bases remained unmatched. This CDR3 region has 15 residues. CDR1 is LNHDA and CDR2 is SQIVND in the germline V gene (reference sequence). The CDR3 is CASSHWDRGNYGYTF. The CDR3 DNA is TGTGCCAGTAGTCACTGGGACAGGGGAAACTATGGCTACACCTTC.

The chain links TRBV18 to TRBJ2-1; 10 nucleotides align to TRBD2. Germline values: CDR1 KGHSH, CDR2 LQKENI. The CDR3 sequence is 15 residues long. The junction had 8 bases not matched to a gene; V was cut back by 2 bases and J by 10 bases. CDR3 coding DNA: TGTGCCAGCTCACCAGTGGGACTAGCGACTGCCGAGCAGTTCTTC. It specifies CASSPVGLATAEQFF. The variable domain in full, completed from reference TRBV18 and TRBJ2-1, reads NAGVMQNPRHLVRRRGQEARLRCSPMKGHSHVYWYRQLPEEGLKFMVYLQKENIIDESGMPKERFSAEFPKEGPSILRIQQVVRGDSAAYFCASSPVGLATAEQFFGPGTRLTVL.

This chain uses TRBV11-2 with TRBJ2-1; 12 bases map to TRBD2. The CDR3 has 17 amino acids. Trimming removed 2 bases from V and 4 bases from J; junction bases left unmatched: 6. Germline CDR1 SGHAT, CDR2 FQNNGV. This chain's CDR3 is CASSLFLAGGVYNEQFF. CDR3 DNA: TGTGCCAGCAGCTTATTTCTAGCGGGAGGGGTATACAATGAGCAGTTCTTC.

The chain combines TRBV2 with TRBJ2-1, with D possibly matching TRBD1 (6 bases). Looked up from germline, CDR1 is SNHLY and CDR2 is FYNNEI. The ends were cut back, 10 bases at V and 9 bases at J, with 19 bases in the middle. CDR3 length: 13 amino acids. The CDR3 spells CATGESDSGEQFF. The DNA for the CDR3 is TGTGCCACAGGGGAATCCGACAGCGGTGAGCAGTTCTTC.

The chain couples TRBV23-1 to TRBJ2-7, with unresolved D. TRBV23-1 is labeled an ORF, and its function is uncertain. CDR3 length equals 16 residues. The V and J ends lost 3 bases and 7 bases respectively, with 22 bases between them. The CDR3 DNA is TGCGCCAGCAGTCACCCGAATCTCCCCCCTGTAGGGGAGCAGTACTTC. This gives the protein CASSHPNLPPVGEQYF.

J is TRBJ2-3 and V is TRBV7-6; 7 bases align to TRBD1. V was pared by 4 bases and J by 4 bases, with 8 bases of the junction left unmatched. This CDR3 region has 15 residues. CDR1 SGHVS and CDR2 FNYEAQ come from the germline V gene. For the CDR3, the DNA is TGTGCCAGCAGCTCGTCAGGGGGAGCTGCAGATACGCAGTATTTT. Translating gives CASSSSGGAADTQYF.

The J gene is TRBJ1-6, the V gene TRBV9; TRBD1 matches at 7 bases. Trimming took 5 bases from V and 7 from J; bases not matched to a gene: 6. Germline V gene sequence: CDR1 SGDLS, CDR2 YYNGEE. CDR3 length: 14 amino acids. The CDR3 DNA reads as TGTGCCAGCAGTGATGGGACAGACAATTCACCCCTCCACTTT. Protein: CASSDGTDNSPLHF.

To note about this clone: A read error may account for a junction end that differs from germline. The CDR3 loop reads CASSVGFSYEQYF. CDR3 coding DNA: TGTGCCAGCAGTGTAGGGTTCTCCTACGAGCAGTACTTC. V is TRBV9 and J is TRBJ2-7, with no clear D. Germline CDR1 is SGDLS and CDR2 is YYNGEE. This CDR3 contains 13 residues.

The chain joins TRBV9 to TRBJ1-5; D ambiguous. Trimming removed 0 bases from V and 1 base from J, with 11 bases in between. The CDR3 totals 16 residues. Germline V gene data show CDR1 as SGDLS and CDR2 as YYNGEE. This CDR3 reads CASSVGVADSNQPQHF. The CDR3 DNA reads TGTGCCAGCAGCGTAGGAGTAGCGGACAGCAATCAGCCCCAGCATTTT.

The chain combines TRBV28 with TRBJ1-1, with D possibly being TRBD1 (6 bases). This CDR3 has 13 residues. The germline V gene has CDR1 MDHEN and CDR2 SYDVKM. Trimming stripped 6 bases from V and 10 bases from J, with 18 bases between. Written as DNA, the CDR3 is TGTGCCAGCAGAGACACAGGGTGGGTCGCAGCTTTCTTT. Translating gives CASRDTGWVAAFF.

V gene TRBV11-2 combines with J gene TRBJ2-7, with 7 bases matching TRBD1. Germline-derived CDR1 and CDR2 are SGHAT and FQNNGV. With V trimmed by 4 bases and J by 2 bases, 11 bases remained unmatched. This CDR3 has 16 residues. CDR3 loop: CASSSLEGADTYEQYF. The CDR3 DNA reads as TGTGCCAGCAGCTCCCTAGAGGGGGCCGATACCTACGAGCAGTACTTC.

V is TRBV10-3 and J is TRBJ1-1, with D uncertain. Trimming stripped 2 bases from V and 5 bases from J, with 6 bases between. There are 12 residues in the CDR3. Per the germline V gene, CDR1 is ENHRY and CDR2 is SYGVKD. The DNA for the CDR3 is TGTGCCATCAGTGAGATAGGGACTGAAGCTTTCTTT. As protein: CAISEIGTEAFF.

The V gene is TRBV14, the J gene TRBJ2-3, with D perhaps TRBD2 (5 bases). There are 13 residues in the CDR3. Germline CDR1 is SGHDN and CDR2 is FVKESK. V lost 1 base to trimming and J lost 6 bases, with 8 bases between them. The CDR3 DNA reads TGTGCCAGCAGCCAAGCGGAGCGGGATACGCAGTATTTT. Amino acid sequence: CASSQAERDTQYF.

V and J are TRBV4-1 and TRBJ2-4; no clear D gene. Germline V CDR1 and CDR2: MGHRA, YSYEKL. CDR3 size: 18 residues. V lost 0 bases, J lost 0 bases, and 15 bases lay in between. The CDR3 region is CASSQEPWPELAKNIQYF. In nucleotides, the CDR3 is TGCGCCAGCAGCCAAGAACCTTGGCCGGAACTAGCCAAAAACATTCAGTACTTC.

This sequence joins TRBV27 and TRBJ1-2, with a tentative D call TRBD1 (5 bases). Germline V gives CDR1 MNHEY, CDR2 SMNVEV (reference sequence). V was clipped by 5 bases and J by 8 bases, with 21 bases between them. The CDR3 has 15 residues. CDR3 residues: CASSPSGGERGGYTF. Here the CDR3 DNA reads TGTGCCAGCAGTCCTTCCGGGGGGGAAAGAGGGGGCTACACCTTC.

The chain links TRBV28 to TRBJ2-5; D possibly corresponds to TRBD1 (5 bases). The CDR3 has 14 residues. V lost 6 bases and J 4 bases, leaving 15 bases between the germline ends. From germline, CDR1 is MDHEN and CDR2 SYDVKM. The CDR3, as DNA: TGTGCCAGCAGCCCCAGGGCCCAGGGAGAGACCCAGTACTTC. Its translation: CASSPRAQGETQYF.

The chain is built from TRBV19 and TRBJ2-7; D is undetermined. CDR3 size: 13 residues. V lost 4 bases, J lost 6 bases, and 13 bases lay in between. From germline, CDR1 is LNHDA and CDR2 SQIVND (reference sequence). CDR3 in DNA: TGTGCCAGTAGTACCGCAGGTGCAAGCGAGCAGTACTTC. It yields the protein CASSTAGASEQYF.

The chain joins TRBV19 to TRBJ2-3; D not certain. The CDR3 is made up of 12 amino acids. Trimming cost V 4 bases and J 6 bases, with 8 bases left between them. CDR1 is LNHDA, CDR2 SQIVND, per germline (reference sequence). The CDR3 protein is CASSTAEDTQYF. CDR3 nucleotides: TGTGCCAGTAGTACGGCGGAGGATACGCAGTATTTT.

The V call is TRBV21-1, the J call TRBJ1-5; the D call of TRBD1 is as the table states it, not checked on the DNA. TRBV21-1 is reported as a pseudogene. The CDR3 has 15 residues. As DNA, the CDR3 is TGTGCCAGCAGCAAATACTCAGGGGAGCACCAGCCCCAGCATTTT. This gives the protein CASSKYSGEHQPQHF.